This T cell receptor (beta chain) was recovered during a study of radiotherapy plus CTLA-4 blockade in lung cancer. Study summary: There were objective responses in approximately 19% of patients, and 30% to 35% had disease control.

The germline CDR1 and CDR2 sequences are SGHAT and FQNNGV. The CDR3 is 15 amino acids. Trimming took 1 base from V and 4 from J, leaving 8 bases between them. Clones were read by immunoSEQ multiplex PCR, and TCRdb kept only the in-frame ones, dropping some. The sample contains about 60,000 clones, just over 75% of which appear only once. The clonotype was recovered from a human donor with non-small cell lung cancer who had a partial response to radiotherapy plus ipilimumab. This specimen was peripheral blood, taken from a patient treated with radiotherapy plus ipilimumab. This chain connects TRBV11-2 to TRBJ1-6; D uncertain. The CDR3 nucleotides read TGTGCCAGCAGCTTAGGCGGCGGATATAATTCACCCCTCCACTTT. This gives the protein CASSLGGGYNSPLHF.